Shown below are 20 T cell receptor beta chains from a single sample sequenced in a study of cytotoxic CD8 clonotypes in ibrutinib-treated CLL. Clones were sequenced by immunoSEQ multiplex PCR, and TCRdb holds only the in-frame ones, with some missing. The sample lists approximately 70,000 clones; 80% were seen once. The source was PBMCs, collected at disease progression, from a patient treated with ibrutinib. The receptors were gathered from a human donor with chronic lymphocytic leukemia.

This clone was counted many times. The V and J genes are TRBV19 and TRBJ2-2, with D hard to call. The CDR3 runs to 15 residues. Germline values: CDR1 LNHDA, CDR2 SQIVND (reference sequence). The V and J ends lost 1 base and 5 bases respectively, with 11 bases between them. The CDR3 DNA sequence: TGTGCCAGTAGTATAGTAGGAGTCTCTACCGGGGAGCTGTTTTTT. Its translation: CASSIVGVSTGELFF.

This clone was observed once. This chain links TRBV6-6 with TRBJ2-7; 8 nucleotides match TRBD2. V gave up 10 bases and J gave up 4 bases; unmatched junction bases: 12. The germline CDR1 and CDR2 sequences are MNHNY and SVGAGI (reference sequence). The CDR3 covers 14 residues. The CDR3 coding sequence is TGTGCCACCCAGACGGGACTAGGGGGGTACGAGCAGTACTTC. Translated, it gives CATQTGLGGYEQYF.

This clone was found once. The V call is TRBV19, the J call TRBJ2-5, with D unresolved. V dropped 3 bases and J dropped 4 bases, with 9 bases sitting between them. The CDR3 has 13 residues. The V gene's germline CDR1 is LNHDA and CDR2 SQIVND (reference sequence). The DNA for the CDR3 is TGTGCCAGTAGTATGTGGGTGGGAGAGACCCAGTACTTC. It translates to CASSMWVGETQYF.

The chain is built from TRBV2 and TRBJ1-1, with TRBD1 as a possible D gene (6 bases). Per the germline V gene, CDR1 is SNHLY and CDR2 is FYNNEI. Trimming pared 7 bases from V and 7 bases from J, leaving 19 bases between. This CDR3 has 14 amino acids. CDR3 DNA sequence: TGTGCCAGCACCGGGACATTTAAGGCTGGTGAAGCTTTCTTT. This translates into CASTGTFKAGEAFF.

This rearrangement joins TRBV19 to TRBJ2-7; 7 bases fit TRBD1. The germline CDR1 and CDR2 sequences are LNHDA and SQIVND (reference sequence). The CDR3 is 14 residues long. With V trimmed by 3 bases and J by 3 bases, 5 bases remained unmatched. In DNA form, the CDR3 reads TGTGCCAGTAGTATGGAGACAGGGCACTACGAGCAGTACTTC. Translating it yields CASSMETGHYEQYF. Variable domain in full (rest from reference TRBV19 and TRBJ2-7): DGGITQSPKYLFRKEGQNVTLSCEQNLNHDAMYWYRQDPGQGLRLIYYSQIVNDFQKGDIAEGYSVSREKKESFPLTVTSAQKNPTAFYLCASSMETGHYEQYFGPGTRLTVT.

The CDR3 loop reads CASSGTGVGNQPQHF. Here the CDR3 DNA reads TGTGCCAGCAGCGGGACAGGGGTAGGGAATCAGCCCCAGCATTTT. The chain recombines TRBV5-6 with TRBJ1-5; 10 bases are shared with TRBD1. The CDR3 has 15 residues. V dropped 4 bases and J dropped 4; count of bases not matched to a gene: 5. Germline values: CDR1 SGHDT, CDR2 YYEEEE.

The CDR3 protein is CSVEPITNTGELFF. For the CDR3, the DNA is TGCAGCGTTGAACCCATCACGAACACCGGGGAGCTGTTTTTT. The V call is TRBV29-1, the J call TRBJ2-2, with unresolved D. This CDR3 region has 14 residues. The ends were cut back, 2 bases at V and 0 bases at J, with 7 bases in the middle. Germline lookup yields CDR1 SQVTM and CDR2 ANQGSEA.

The genes are TRBV2 and TRBJ1-1; TRBD1 might be the D (6 bases). Germline lookup yields CDR1 SNHLY and CDR2 FYNNEI. Trimming cost V 2 bases and J 9 bases, with 16 bases left between them. The CDR3 is 14 amino acids. CDR3 DNA: TGTGCCAGCAGTGAAAAGGAATCCGGGACAAAAGCTTTCTTT. Its protein is CASSEKESGTKAFF.

In its sample, this clone was seen once. The CDR3 bases are TGTGCCAGCAGCCTAGGGGCGACCCATCCGGAGCTGTTTTTT. Protein: CASSLGATHPELFF. The chain has TRBV5-4 and TRBJ2-2; weak D call: TRBD1 (5 bases). The CDR3 sequence is 14 residues long. V lost 4 bases to trimming and J lost 10 bases, with 17 bases between them. Germline V gene lookup returns CDR1 SGHNT and CDR2 YYREEE (reference sequence).

The J gene is TRBJ2-5, the V gene TRBV11-2, with D tentatively TRBD2 (6 bases). The V end was cut by 2 bases, the J end by 5 bases, with 12 bases between. This CDR3 contains 14 residues. Germline-derived CDR1 and CDR2 are SGHAT and FQNNGV. CDR3 DNA sequence: TGTGCCAGCAGCTTAATGAGTGGGGGGGAGACCCAGTACTTC. Residues: CASSLMSGGETQYF.

The J gene is TRBJ2-5, the V gene TRBV7-9; D is undetermined. This CDR3 is built from 12 residues. Germline-derived CDR1 and CDR2 are SEHNR and FQNEAQ (reference sequence). The V end lost 1 base, the J end lost 7 bases, and 7 bases lay between the germline ends. The DNA of the CDR3 is TGTGCCAGCAGCTTAGATGGTGGGACCCAGTACTTC. It is translated as CASSLDGGTQYF.

The rearrangement uses TRBV5-1 and TRBJ1-4, with 9 bases that match TRBD1. CDR3 size: 14 residues. Germline trimming cut 4 bases from V and 11 bases from J; bases unmatched to any gene: 9. Looked up from germline, CDR1 is SGHRS and CDR2 is YFSETQ. CDR3 in DNA: TGCGCCAGCAGCACAACAGGGGGCTCGGGGAAACTGTTTTTT. It encodes CASSTTGGSGKLFF.

CDR3 sequence reads: CATNHRYQETQYF. In DNA, the CDR3 is TGTGCCACGAACCACAGGTACCAAGAGACCCAGTACTTC. V usage is TRBV15 and J usage is TRBJ2-5; tentative D call: TRBD1 (5 bases). The CDR3 covers 13 residues. Trimming shortened V by 9 bases and J by 0 bases, and 11 bases separated the two germline ends. Germline CDR1 reads LNHNV; CDR2 reads YYDKDF (reference sequence).

The chain recombines TRBV11-2 with TRBJ2-1; the D gene is possibly TRBD1 (5 bases). Trimming removed 2 bases at V and 2 bases at J, with 10 bases between. CDR3 length: 15 residues. The germline CDR1 and CDR2 sequences are SGHAT and FQNNGV. CDR3 in amino acids: CASSLWQGPYNEQFF. CDR3 in DNA: TGTGCCAGCAGCTTATGGCAGGGCCCCTACAATGAGCAGTTCTTC.

This chain connects TRBV7-3 to TRBJ2-2; weak D call: TRBD1 (6 bases). This CDR3 region has 14 residues. V shed 2 bases and J shed 4 bases, with 8 bases lying between them. CDR1 is SGHTA and CDR2 is FQGTGA in the germline V gene. CDR3 sequence reads: CASSLQGSTGELFF. CDR3 in DNA: TGTGCCAGCAGCTTACAGGGGAGCACCGGGGAGCTGTTTTTT.

The chain has TRBV10-3 and TRBJ1-2; D might be TRBD1 (5 bases). Deletions cut 2 bases from V and 4 bases from J, with 11 bases between. The CDR3 runs to 14 residues. CDR1 and CDR2 from the germline V gene are ENHRY and SYGVKD. CDR3 nucleotide sequence: TGTGCCATCAGTGAGACGCAGGGTGCCTATGGCTACACCTTC. This translates into CAISETQGAYGYTF.

The chain couples TRBV4-1 to TRBJ1-2; no definite D call. Germline V gene data show CDR1 as MGHRA and CDR2 as YSYEKL. V was cut by 4 bases and J by 5 bases, with 14 bases left in between. The CDR3 totals 14 residues. CDR3 DNA sequence: TGCGCCAGCAGCCGGCCAACGACTGCATATGGCTACACCTTC. It translates to CASSRPTTAYGYTF.

The CDR3 loop is CAISDLEVMAYEQYF. CDR3 DNA sequence: TGTGCCATCAGTGATTTGGAGGTAATGGCCTACGAGCAGTACTTC. The chain couples TRBV10-3 to TRBJ2-7; maybe TRBD2 (5 bases). Trimming stripped 3 bases from V and 2 bases from J, with 14 bases between. CDR1 ENHRY and CDR2 SYGVKD come from the germline V gene. The CDR3 has 15 amino acids.

The CDR3 region is CATKHLFKVPANQPQHF. DNA of the CDR3: TGTGCCACCAAGCATCTCTTTAAAGTCCCGGCGAATCAGCCCCAGCATTTT. This sequence joins TRBV28 and TRBJ1-5; no firm D call. Per the germline V gene, CDR1 is MDHEN and CDR2 is SYDVKM. This CDR3 spans 17 amino acids. V dropped 10 bases and J dropped 4 bases, with 26 bases sitting between them.

The chain joins TRBV18 to TRBJ1-5; D is perhaps TRBD1 (5 bases). Trimming took off 2 bases at V and 7 bases at J, with 15 bases between the two ends. The CDR3 contains 15 residues. CDR1 and CDR2 (germline): KGHSH, LQKENI. In nucleotides, the CDR3 is TGTGCCAGCTCACCAGAGGAGGGGACGGGACAGCCCCAGCATTTT. The encoded protein is CASSPEEGTGQPQHF. The complete variable domain, with remaining parts taken from reference TRBV18 and TRBJ1-5, reads NAGVMQNPRHLVRRRGQEARLRCSPMKGHSHVYWYRQLPEEGLKFMVYLQKENIIDESGMPKERFSAEFPKEGPSILRIQQVVRGDSAAYFCASSPEEGTGQPQHFGDGTRLSIL.